This TCR beta chain was recorded in a study of human CD8 memory T cell subsets. UMI-labeled 5' RACE produced the TCR beta libraries. In the authors' workflow: Whatever TCR beta library was examined, it held from several thousand up to roughly 18,000 functional CDR3 beta clonotypes. One entry per CDR3 protein, without DNA, is what TCRdb gives after re-calling the 5' RACE reads. None of the V and J calls come from the authors' own analysis; TCRdb made them. Its table records thousands of distinct CDR3 sequences. This CDR3 has 17 amino acids. In germline, CDR1 is MDHEN, CDR2 SYDVKM. Concerning this clonotype: The target antigen is unknown.

Study-wide points: High, similar diversity marked stem-like memory and precursor exhausted T cells but not effector memory cells. The stem-like memory T cell repertoire shared very little with the precursor exhausted T cell repertoire.

Exhausted-like traits marked the TPEX cells, which were CCR7+ PD-1+ TIGIT+ early memory CD8+ T cells. Enriched by negative magnetic separation, total CD8+ T cells were obtained. Sequencing was done on a sample of CD8+ T cells from PBMCs. This clonotype originated in a human donor in good health. The chain joins TRBV28 to TRBJ2-2; the D gene TCRdb calls, TRBD2, cannot be checked with no DNA. The CDR3 protein is CASSPYSGRAVTGELFF.